The present TCR beta chain was sequenced within a study of circulating and synovial CD4+ cells in juvenile arthritis (dated by TCRdb to the mid-2010s). Study-wide context: Within each patient, the study compared the TCRbeta CDR3 repertoires of three groups: circulating HLA-DR+ CD4 T cells, bulk blood CD4 T cells, and synovial CD4 T cells. The goal of the repertoire sequencing was to confirm that synovial clonotypes were enriched in a circulating synovial-like CD4 T cell subset. Summary of the overall study and its limitations: Compared with bulk blood CD4 repertoires, both the synovial and the circulating pathogenic-like lymphocyte repertoires were less diverse, and some CPL samples were as oligoclonal as synovium. Because CPL samples and bulk blood CD4 samples differed in T cell genome counts by at least an order of magnitude, sample-size effects were addressed. Traditional Vbeta family usage analysis did not detect the difference between circulating pathogenic-like lymphocytes and bulk blood T cells. Circulating pathogenic-like lymphocytes clustered together with synovial T cells, and compared with bulk blood, the circulating pathogenic-like lymphocytes shared a substantially higher fraction of CDR3 sequences with synovium. Because overlap with synovium rose as sequencing depth increased, the measured fractions of shared clonotypes likely underestimated the overlap of the full repertoire.

Donors of the sequenced samples were patients with active juvenile idiopathic arthritis. Cells were sorted immediately after thawing, with dead cells excluded using Live/Dead Fixable Near-IR Stain. V gives up 6 bases and J gives up 7 bases, and the segment between their germline ends measures 15 bases. Reading from cysteine to phenylalanine, the CDR3 counts 12 amino acids. The entry retains the CDR3 DNA only, 36 bases that are in frame from base 1. Taken from the germline V gene, the CDR1 and CDR2 loops are SQVTM and ANQGSEA. About this clone itself: Its target antigen remains unknown. No much larger clonotype is one base removed from it; base qualities were not supplied.

To prepare the library, the immunoSEQ multiplex PCR assay was applied. TCRbeta CDR3 sequencing was carried out by an external provider as a commercial service. The published analysis was carried out like this. The analyses used productive nucleotide sequences together with amino acid sequences obtained by in silico translation. Diversity was measured with Renyi entropy across alpha values, using the median of 200 repeated subsamples to equalise sample size. The distance between each pair of repertoires was calculated as one minus the Chao-modified Jaccard index, which corrects for under-sampling, and this distance was used for clustering. Frequency-weighted overlap with synovial clonotypes was computed at 200 sample sizes with 200 draws without replacement at each size, and the value at the size of the smaller sample was reported. This immuneACCESS table, as held by TCRdb, lists in-frame sequences with V and J called but not all clones. Of the missing ones, under half trace to an unresolved V gene in checked studies; the others have no known cause. That table is the source of V, J and clone size, and D and trimming were worked out from the DNA. This sample lists tens of thousands of clones; around 95% were detected once. The top ten hold approximately 0.7% of the sample.

Material: CD4+ T cells from blood. Recombination linked TRBV29-1 to TRBJ1-1; TRBD1 could be the D gene, as 6 bases match. The TCR was taken from a human donor with juvenile idiopathic arthritis. The CDR3 amino acid sequence is: CSVSEGGYEAFF. The DNA sequence is TGCAGCGTATCGGAAGGGGGATATGAAGCTTTCTTT.